Listed below are T cell receptor beta chains from one sample, sequenced in a study of blood T cell repertoires in COVID-19. Some clones are missing from TCRdb's copy, which holds only in-frame ones; the method was immunoSEQ multiplex PCR. Here the sample spans approximately 240,000 clones, around four fifths being singletons. The material sequenced was peripheral blood. Source of these receptors: a woman in her sixties who had recovered from COVID-19. Both conserved end residues are part of each CDR3. A D gene is named only where the DNA matches it firmly. A row's size may be missing; if present it is once, few, many or a size class.

V gene: TRBV11-2; J gene: TRBJ1-1; clone size: -; D gene: -; CDR3 protein: CASSPAGLAGTEAFF; CDR3 DNA: TGTGCCAGCAGCCCCGCGGGGCTTGCGGGCACTGAAGCTTTCTTT
V gene: TRBV27; J gene: TRBJ2-4; clone size: few; D gene: -; CDR3 protein: CASRTGIQYF; CDR3 DNA: TGTGCCAGCAGGACAGGCATTCAGTACTTC
V gene: TRBV5-6; J gene: TRBJ2-1; clone size: -; D gene: -; CDR3 protein: CASSLGPSWGGRDEQFF; CDR3 DNA: TGTGCCAGCAGCTTGGGACCTAGCTGGGGGGGCAGGGATGAGCAGTTCTTC
V gene: TRBV12-3/TRBV12-4; J gene: TRBJ2-7; clone size: -; D gene: TRBD2; CDR3 protein: CASSTTGGYEQYF; CDR3 DNA: TGTGCCAGCAGTACCACGGGGGGCTACGAGCAGTACTTC
V gene: TRBV25-1; J gene: TRBJ2-5; clone size: -; D gene: -; CDR3 protein: CASSDQGGTRETQYF; CDR3 DNA: TGTGCCAGCAGTGATCAGGGGGGAACCCGGGAGACCCAGTACTTC
V gene: TRBV6-5; J gene: TRBJ1-5; clone size: -; D gene: -; CDR3 protein: CASSYSSSNQPQHF; CDR3 DNA: TGTGCCAGCAGTTACTCTAGTAGCAATCAGCCCCAGCATTTT
V gene: TRBV4-1; J gene: TRBJ2-3; clone size: -; D gene: TRBD2; CDR3 protein: CASSQGRVRTSGGASTDTQYF; CDR3 DNA: TGCGCCAGCAGCCAAGGTCGGGTTAGGACTAGCGGGGGGGCCAGCACAGATACGCAGTATTTT
V gene: TRBV7-2; J gene: TRBJ2-2; clone size: -; D gene: -; CDR3 protein: CASSLDSDTGELFF; CDR3 DNA: TGTGCCAGCAGCCTTGACAGTGACACCGGGGAGCTGTTTTTT
V gene: TRBV24-1; J gene: TRBJ1-1; clone size: -; D gene: -; CDR3 protein: CATSEPPDTGEGMNTEAFF; CDR3 DNA: TGTGCCACCAGTGAACCCCCCGACACTGGTGAGGGAATGAACACTGAAGCTTTCTTT
V gene: TRBV5-1; J gene: TRBJ1-1; clone size: few; D gene: -; CDR3 protein: CASMWGQGGTEAFF; CDR3 DNA: TGCGCCAGCATGTGGGGGCAGGGTGGCACTGAAGCTTTCTTT
V gene: TRBV6-5; J gene: TRBJ1-1; clone size: -; D gene: TRBD1; CDR3 protein: CASSYRTGGGEAFF; CDR3 DNA: TGTGCCAGCAGTTACCGGACAGGGGGAGGAGAAGCTTTCTTT
V gene: TRBV6-2/TRBV6-3; J gene: TRBJ1-5; clone size: -; D gene: TRBD1; CDR3 protein: CASSNRGLHNQPQHF; CDR3 DNA: TGTGCCAGCAGCAACAGGGGCCTTCATAATCAGCCCCAGCATTTT
V gene: TRBV10-3; J gene: TRBJ1-3; clone size: -; D gene: -; CDR3 protein: CAISGDSSGNTIYF; CDR3 DNA: TGTGCCATCAGTGGAGACAGCTCTGGAAACACCATATATTTT
V gene: TRBV2; J gene: TRBJ2-7; clone size: once; D gene: -; CDR3 protein: CASSGTTYYEQYF; CDR3 DNA: TGTGCCAGCAGTGGGACAACCTACTACGAGCAGTACTTC
V gene: TRBV2; J gene: TRBJ1-1; clone size: -; D gene: -; CDR3 protein: CASTLQVANTEAFF; CDR3 DNA: TGTGCCAGCACTTTGCAGGTCGCGAACACTGAAGCTTTCTTT
V gene: TRBV7-3; J gene: TRBJ2-3; clone size: once; D gene: -; CDR3 protein: CASSPTGGTDTQYF; CDR3 DNA: TGTGCCAGCAGCCCTACAGGAGGCACAGATACGCAGTATTTT
V gene: TRBV14; J gene: TRBJ1-2; clone size: -; D gene: TRBD1; CDR3 protein: CASSQTGSYGYTF; CDR3 DNA: TGTGCCAGCAGCCAGACAGGGAGTTATGGCTACACCTTC
V gene: TRBV5-4; J gene: TRBJ1-5; clone size: -; D gene: -; CDR3 protein: CASSPGGGSNQPQHF; CDR3 DNA: TGTGCCAGCAGCCCAGGAGGTGGGAGCAATCAGCCCCAGCATTTT
V gene: TRBV27; J gene: TRBJ1-2; clone size: -; D gene: -; CDR3 protein: CASSLSGAYGYTF; CDR3 DNA: TGTGCCAGCAGTTTAAGTGGAGCCTATGGCTACACCTTC
V gene: TRBV7-9; J gene: TRBJ2-5; clone size: -; D gene: TRBD1; CDR3 protein: CASSPAQGARETQYF; CDR3 DNA: TGTGCCAGCAGCCCAGCCCAGGGGGCGCGGGAGACCCAGTACTTC
V gene: TRBV21-1; J gene: TRBJ1-2; clone size: -; D gene: -; CDR3 protein: CASSKPYRGCFYGYTF; CDR3 DNA: TGTGCCAGCAGCAAACCCTACAGGGGGTGCTTCTATGGCTACACCTTC
V gene: TRBV9; J gene: TRBJ1-2; clone size: -; D gene: TRBD1; CDR3 protein: CASSRDSNYGYTF; CDR3 DNA: TGTGCCAGCAGCCGGGACAGCAACTATGGCTACACCTTC
V gene: TRBV19; J gene: TRBJ2-5; clone size: -; D gene: -; CDR3 protein: CASSLGRGETQYF; CDR3 DNA: TGTGCCAGTAGTCTGGGCCGGGGAGAGACCCAGTACTTC
V gene: TRBV6-5; J gene: TRBJ2-3; clone size: -; D gene: -; CDR3 protein: CASSGVHRTDTQYF; CDR3 DNA: TGTGCCAGCTCAGGGGTACATAGAACAGATACGCAGTATTTT
V gene: TRBV10-3; J gene: TRBJ1-1; clone size: -; D gene: -; CDR3 protein: CAISDGMNTEAFF; CDR3 DNA: TGTGCCATCAGTGACGGTATGAACACTGAAGCTTTCTTT
V gene: TRBV29-1; J gene: TRBJ1-1; clone size: -; D gene: -; CDR3 protein: CSVERMTGPDQTIPEAFF; CDR3 DNA: TGCAGCGTGGAAAGAATGACAGGCCCTGATCAGACAATCCCTGAAGCTTTCTTT
V gene: TRBV4-1; J gene: TRBJ2-3; clone size: -; D gene: -; CDR3 protein: CASSQGGAGGPDTQYF; CDR3 DNA: TGCGCCAGCAGCCAAGGGGGGGCAGGGGGTCCAGATACGCAGTATTTT
V gene: TRBV30; J gene: TRBJ1-5; clone size: few; D gene: TRBD1; CDR3 protein: CAWSGGQGNQPQHF; CDR3 DNA: TGTGCCTGGAGTGGAGGACAGGGGAATCAGCCCCAGCATTTT
V gene: TRBV2; J gene: TRBJ1-2; clone size: -; D gene: -; CDR3 protein: CASSRPGANYGYTF; CDR3 DNA: TGTGCCAGCAGTAGACCGGGAGCTAACTATGGCTACACCTTC
V gene: TRBV10-3; J gene: TRBJ1-4; clone size: -; D gene: TRBD1; CDR3 protein: CAISEFGDRDEKLFF; CDR3 DNA: TGTGCCATCAGTGAGTTCGGGGACAGGGATGAAAAACTGTTTTTT
V gene: TRBV12-5; J gene: TRBJ2-7; clone size: -; D gene: -; CDR3 protein: CASGRGGGLREQYF; CDR3 DNA: TGTGCTAGTGGGCGGGGCGGCGGGTTGAGAGAGCAGTACTTC
V gene: TRBV5-1; J gene: TRBJ1-1; clone size: once; D gene: TRBD1; CDR3 protein: CASSSPNAGTGGTEAFF; CDR3 DNA: TGCGCCAGCAGCTCGCCGAATGCCGGGACAGGGGGCACTGAAGCTTTCTTT
V gene: TRBV19; J gene: TRBJ2-1; clone size: -; D gene: TRBD2; CDR3 protein: CATARWRGSYNEQFF; CDR3 DNA: TGTGCCACCGCGAGGTGGCGGGGGTCCTACAATGAGCAGTTCTTC
V gene: TRBV11-2; J gene: TRBJ1-3; clone size: -; D gene: TRBD1; CDR3 protein: CASSAGQVGGNTIYF; CDR3 DNA: TGTGCCAGCAGCGCGGGACAGGTGGGAGGAAACACCATATATTTT
V gene: TRBV7-2; J gene: TRBJ2-5; clone size: once; D gene: TRBD2; CDR3 protein: CASSLGGGSVGTQYF; CDR3 DNA: TGTGCCAGCAGCTTAGGCGGGGGGTCTGTCGGAACCCAGTACTTC
V gene: TRBV7-9; J gene: TRBJ2-7; clone size: -; D gene: TRBD1; CDR3 protein: CASSLRDRASYEQYF; CDR3 DNA: TGTGCCAGCAGCCTCCGGGACAGGGCCTCCTACGAGCAGTACTTC
V gene: TRBV29-1; J gene: TRBJ1-1; clone size: once; D gene: -; CDR3 protein: CSVVLQTEAFF; CDR3 DNA: TGCAGCGTTGTCCTGCAGACAGAAGCTTTCTTT
V gene: TRBV5-1; J gene: TRBJ2-1; clone size: -; D gene: TRBD1; CDR3 protein: CASSSIQGSGEQFF; CDR3 DNA: TGCGCCAGCAGCTCAATACAGGGGAGTGGTGAGCAGTTCTTC
V gene: TRBV6-6; J gene: TRBJ1-2; clone size: -; D gene: -; CDR3 protein: CASSPGGANYGYTF; CDR3 DNA: TGTGCCAGCAGCCCCGGGGGGGCTAACTATGGCTACACCTTC
V gene: TRBV5-8; J gene: TRBJ1-1; clone size: -; D gene: -; CDR3 protein: CASSAHRVGVDTEAFF; CDR3 DNA: TGTGCCAGCAGCGCACACAGGGTTGGAGTGGACACTGAAGCTTTCTTT
V gene: TRBV5-8; J gene: TRBJ1-2; clone size: -; D gene: -; CDR3 protein: CASSLRTPLYGYTF; CDR3 DNA: TGTGCCAGCAGCTTGAGGACACCTCTCTATGGCTACACCTTC
V gene: TRBV2; J gene: TRBJ1-1; clone size: -; D gene: TRBD1; CDR3 protein: CASSMTGSDTEAFF; CDR3 DNA: TGTGCCAGCAGTATGACAGGGTCTGACACTGAAGCTTTCTTT
V gene: TRBV11-3; J gene: TRBJ2-1; clone size: -; D gene: TRBD1; CDR3 protein: CASSPGQGAYNEQFF; CDR3 DNA: TGTGCCAGCAGCCCGGGACAGGGCGCCTACAATGAGCAGTTCTTC
V gene: TRBV18; J gene: TRBJ1-3; clone size: -; D gene: TRBD1; CDR3 protein: CASSPRQGGNTIYF; CDR3 DNA: TGTGCCAGCTCACCGCGACAGGGTGGAAACACCATATATTTT
V gene: TRBV2; J gene: TRBJ1-1; clone size: -; D gene: TRBD1; CDR3 protein: CASSEALGGLNTEAFF; CDR3 DNA: TGTGCCAGCAGTGAAGCGTTAGGGGGCTTGAACACTGAAGCTTTCTTT
V gene: TRBV20-1; J gene: TRBJ2-7; clone size: -; D gene: TRBD1; CDR3 protein: CSAHRGYEQYF; CDR3 DNA: TGCAGTGCGCACAGGGGCTACGAGCAGTACTTC
V gene: TRBV5-1; J gene: TRBJ1-2; clone size: -; D gene: -; CDR3 protein: CASSLEGPLTGYTF; CDR3 DNA: TGCGCCAGCAGCTTGGAGGGGCCTTTAACTGGCTACACCTTC
V gene: TRBV6-2/TRBV6-3; J gene: TRBJ1-5; clone size: -; D gene: TRBD1; CDR3 protein: CASSYGAGGESNQPQHF; CDR3 DNA: TGTGCCAGCAGTTACGGGGCAGGGGGAGAGAGCAATCAGCCCCAGCATTTT
V gene: TRBV18; J gene: TRBJ2-3; clone size: -; D gene: TRBD2; CDR3 protein: CASSPGRGNTDTQYF; CDR3 DNA: TGTGCCAGCTCACCAGGGCGGGGGAATACAGATACGCAGTATTTT
V gene: TRBV11-3; J gene: TRBJ2-5; clone size: -; D gene: -; CDR3 protein: CASSLGQVSGETQYF; CDR3 DNA: TGTGCCAGCAGCTTAGGCCAGGTGTCGGGGGAGACCCAGTACTTC
V gene: TRBV11-3; J gene: TRBJ2-7; clone size: -; D gene: -; CDR3 protein: CASSLGAEVDHEQYF; CDR3 DNA: TGTGCCAGCAGCTTAGGGGCAGAAGTTGACCACGAGCAGTACTTC
V gene: TRBV4-2; J gene: TRBJ1-5; clone size: once; D gene: -; CDR3 protein: CASSQDGSQPQHF; CDR3 DNA: TGTGCCAGCAGCCAAGACGGGAGTCAGCCCCAGCATTTT
V gene: TRBV10-3; J gene: TRBJ1-2; clone size: many; D gene: -; CDR3 protein: CAISDLDRSPIGYTF; CDR3 DNA: TGTGCCATCAGTGACCTCGACAGGTCCCCTATTGGCTACACCTTC
V gene: TRBV3-1/TRBV3-2; J gene: TRBJ1-2; clone size: -; D gene: -; CDR3 protein: CASSHYRYGYTF; CDR3 DNA: TGTGCCAGCAGCCACTACCGTTATGGCTACACCTTC
V gene: TRBV7-8; J gene: TRBJ2-2; clone size: -; D gene: -; CDR3 protein: CASSLVRITGELFF; CDR3 DNA: TGTGCCAGCAGCTTAGTGCGTATCACCGGGGAGCTGTTTTTT